Detailed here is one T cell receptor beta chain. The antigen it binds to is not known. Per-base qualities were not stored, and no clone one base away is much larger. TCR CDR3 regions were amplified from genomic DNA by multiplex PCR using the deep immunoSEQ assay. Extracted genomic DNA from each cell subset was distributed evenly across all wells of several immunoSEQ 96-well plates, and each plate was treated as a replicate. For sorted subsets, approximately 0.2 ug of genomic DNA, equivalent to around 29,000 T cell genomes, went into each replicate PCR. Purified libraries were measured with a Qubit 3.0 fluorometer, size-checked on a Bioanalyzer 2100, and measured again with the KAPA Library Quantification kit. Every immunoSEQ 96-well plate was sequenced on a dedicated single-read 150-cycle Illumina NextSeq 550 flow cell. Under the source paper's analysis protocol: The immunoSEQ output contained only junctional sequences without quality scores, so filtering could not match that applied to full-length reads. Sequences were annotated with PyIR, a Python wrapper for IgBLAST v1.9, using IMGT germline references to assign V/J genes and CDR3. Reads were filtered out if the reads had weak V/J assignments (E-value above 1e-6), no CDR3, stop codons, out-of-frame junctions, or ambiguous translated residues. V3J clonotypes were defined by identical inferred V gene, J gene, and CDR3 amino acid sequence. The percentage overlap between two repertoires was calculated by dividing the number of shared unique clonotypes by the size of the smaller repertoire. RTK rarefaction, the Chao1 estimator, and Recon v2.1 estimates of unobserved clonotypes were used to assess repertoire richness. OLGA was used to compute generation probabilities for all TCRbeta clonotypes that the gDNA method yielded from a handful of donors. TCRdb mirrors the immuneACCESS table, restricted to in-frame sequences. Some clones are absent from its copies; in checked studies, under half trace to an unresolved V gene, and the reason for the others is unknown. The V and J calls and clone size are taken from that table; D and trimming were inferred from the DNA. In all, the sample holds about 2.3 million clones, and about nine tenths of those were seen once. The ten largest clones add up to more than 0.35% of the sample.

These data belong to a study of shared clonotypes between healthy human individuals (dated by TCRdb to about 2020). In terms of the full investigation: The cohort included three men and a couple of women between 18 and 49 years of age. For each donor, three plates each were used for CD4 naive and CD4 memory, two plates were used for CD8 naive, and one plate was used for CD8 memory. To estimate repertoire size and how much clonotypes are shared between individuals, the study performed deep sequencing of blood TCR repertoires from about 5 healthy adults. To increase sequencing depth and limit assay-specific biases, TCR repertoire library preparation and sequencing were carried out by different laboratories using diverse techniques. Between about 0.9 and 8.9 billion PBMCs per donor were obtained by leukapheresis.

The research as a whole found: Estimated clonotype richness was generally larger for naive than for memory subsets. The small number of donors limited the genetic and exposure-history diversity represented. Clonotypes shared by all four sorted-subset donors showed higher generation probabilities than non-shared clonotypes. Sampling was restricted to blood, and TCR repertoires in tissue are likely to differ from TCR repertoires in blood. Incomplete sequencing was indicated by rarefaction of sorted-subset datasets, despite the large sequencing depth. About 5% of naive CD4, 3.5% of naive CD8, 2.3% of memory CD4, and about 0.4% of memory CD8 clonotypes were shared across a few donors. Based on pairwise subsampling, the degree of clonotype sharing among donors was expected to be affected by sequencing depth.

V is clipped by 7 bases and J by 3 bases, and the sequence between their germline boundaries is 29 bases long. The CDR3 has 19 amino acids, counting the end cysteine and phenylalanine. Solely the CDR3 DNA is kept, with 57 bases framed from the first base. The germline V gene provides CDR1 SGHRS and CDR2 YFSETQ. The donors were healthy, HIV-negative adults with no recently reported acute infections or vaccinations. All donors were Caucasian adults living in Nashville, Tennessee, USA. CD4+ T cells were enriched by magnetic negative selection; naive cells were then positively selected on CD45RA, and the negative fraction formed the memory subset. After blood collection by leukapheresis, PBMCs were isolated using Ficoll-Histopaque density gradient centrifugation and then cryopreserved in the vapor phase of liquid nitrogen. Analytical flow cytometry was used to check the purity and quantity of every magnetically sorted T cell population. Genomic DNA was isolated from every sorted fraction and measured by UV absorbance on a Nanodrop 2000c.

Sequencing input: naive CD4+ T cells from PBMCs. In the paper's terms, the cell subset or site label means: CD45RA+ positively selected. The rearrangement combines TRBV5-1 with TRBJ1-3; TRBD1 is possibly the D segment (6 matching bases). This TCR came from a young man in good health. Some clones in this sample may be carry-over from other donors' samples. The CDR3 protein: CASGSGLWGRGRVGNTIYF. The base sequence is TGCGCCAGCGGCTCGGGTCTTTGGGGGCGAGGGCGTGTTGGAAACACCATATATTTT.